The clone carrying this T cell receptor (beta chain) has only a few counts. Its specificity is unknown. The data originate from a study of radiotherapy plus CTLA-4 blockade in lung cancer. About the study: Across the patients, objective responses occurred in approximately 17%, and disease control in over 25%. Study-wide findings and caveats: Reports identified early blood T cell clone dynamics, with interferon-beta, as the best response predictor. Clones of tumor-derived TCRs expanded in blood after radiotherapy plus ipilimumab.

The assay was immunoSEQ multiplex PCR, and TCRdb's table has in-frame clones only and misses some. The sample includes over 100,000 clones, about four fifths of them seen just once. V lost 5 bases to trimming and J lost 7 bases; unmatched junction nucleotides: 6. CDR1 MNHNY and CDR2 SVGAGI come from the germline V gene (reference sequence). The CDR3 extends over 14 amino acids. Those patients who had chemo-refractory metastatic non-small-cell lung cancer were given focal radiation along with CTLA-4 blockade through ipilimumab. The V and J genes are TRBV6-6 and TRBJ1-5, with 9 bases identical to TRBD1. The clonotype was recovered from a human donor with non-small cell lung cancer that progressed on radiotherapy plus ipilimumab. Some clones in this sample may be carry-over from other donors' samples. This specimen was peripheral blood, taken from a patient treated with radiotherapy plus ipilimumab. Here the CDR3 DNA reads TGTGCCAGCAGTGGACAGGGGAAGAGGCAGCCCCAGCATTTT. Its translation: CASSGQGKRQPQHF.